This entry lists 24 T cell receptor beta chains sequenced from one sample in a study of CD8 T cells in ankylosing spondylitis. These receptors' antigens are unknown. Study-wide points: Among TCR beta sequences, a motif of roughly 8 highly homologous variants appeared characteristic of ankylosing spondylitis blood.

Each CDR3 protein gets one entry after TCRdb re-called the 5' RACE reads with MiXCR. The table has roughly 700,000 distinct CDR3 sequences, under 20% seen once. Sequences were obtained from blood, either unsorted or a sorted T cell fraction (not recorded which). The origin of the receptors is a male donor with ankylosing spondylitis.

CDR3 sequence: CASSLALGTLGYTF. The CDR3, as DNA: TGTGCCAGCAGTTTAGCGTTGGGCACCTTAGGCTACACCTTC. The genes are TRBV12-3 or TRBV12-4 and TRBJ1-2; D gene unclear. The CDR3 is 14 amino acids. V was trimmed by 0 bases and J by 8 bases, leaving 13 bases between them.

CDR3 bases: TGTGCCAGCAGTTCTCGGACAGGGAAGAGTAGCACTGAAGCTTTCTTT. Translation gives CASSSRTGKSSTEAFF. The V and J genes are TRBV6-5 and TRBJ1-1; TRBD1 matches at 8 bases. Germline V gene data show CDR1 as MNHEY and CDR2 as SVGAGI. The CDR3 length is 16 residues. The trim removed 4 bases at V and 4 bases at J, leaving 11 bases unmatched.

V and J are TRBV5-1 and TRBJ2-5; TRBD2 matches 9 bases. The ends lost 3 bases at V and 2 bases at J; junction bases unmatched: 8. CDR3 length: 16 residues. CDR1 is SGHRS and CDR2 is YFSETQ in the germline V gene. This chain's CDR3 is CASSSQLTSGQETQYF. The CDR3 DNA sequence: TGCGCCAGCAGCTCTCAACTGACTAGCGGACAAGAGACCCAGTACTTC. The whole variable domain, remainder taken from reference TRBV5-1 and TRBJ2-5, is KAGVTQTPRYLIKTRGQQVTLSCSPISGHRSVSWYQQTPGQGLQFLFEYFSETQRNKGNFPGRFSGRQFSNSRSEMNVSTLELGDSALYLCASSSQLTSGQETQYFGPGTRLLVL.

V gene TRBV6-2 or TRBV6-3 combines with J gene TRBJ2-7, with TRBD1 as a possible D gene (6 bases). Per the germline V gene, CDR1 is MNHEY and CDR2 is SVGEGT. V dropped 6 bases and J dropped 5 bases, with 20 bases sitting between them. CDR3 size: 15 residues. The CDR3 DNA sequence: TGTGCCAGCAGCCCGCCGACAGGCCGGACCCACGAGCAGTACTTC. Translation gives CASSPPTGRTHEQYF.

The table lists this clonotype with many counts. This chain links TRBV5-5 with TRBJ2-2, with 8 bases fitting TRBD2. Losses at the gene ends were 2 bases for V and 10 bases for J; bases not matched to a gene: 16. CDR1 is SGHKS, CDR2 YYEKEE, per germline (reference sequence). This CDR3 region has 17 residues. CDR3 nucleotide sequence: TGTGCCAGCAGCTTTCCACCAGGGTCGGCGGGGGGCGTGGAGCTGTTTTTT. Translation: CASSFPPGSAGGVELFF.

CDR3 sequence (DNA): TGTGCCAGCAGTGCCGTTTGGGCACCGAACACTGAAGCTTTCTTT. Encoded protein: CASSAVWAPNTEAFF. This chain joins TRBV6-2 or TRBV6-3 and TRBJ1-1; D unclear. V was clipped by 5 bases and J by 1 base, with 14 bases between them. Germline lookup yields CDR1 MNHEY and CDR2 SVGEGT. This CDR3 comprises 15 residues.

This clonotype was seen a few times. The chain has TRBV6-6 and TRBJ1-2, with D possibly being TRBD1 (5 bases). Trimming took off 7 bases at V and 6 bases at J, with 9 bases between the two ends. This CDR3 is built from 11 residues. CDR1 and CDR2 from the germline V gene are MNHNY and SVGAGI (reference sequence). The CDR3 DNA reads TGTGCCAGCACCGTGGGGGATGGCTACACCTTC. This codes for CASTVGDGYTF.

J is TRBJ2-5 and V is TRBV29-1; possible D gene TRBD1, 6 bases. Germline lookup yields CDR1 SQVTM and CDR2 ANQGSEA. Trimming took 4 bases from V and 4 from J, leaving 13 bases between them. CDR3 length: 13 residues. The CDR3 region has the DNA TGCAGCGTTGCGTTTCGACAGGCAGAGACCCAGTACTTC. This sequence encodes CSVAFRQAETQYF. The variable domain in full, with the rest retrieved from reference TRBV29-1 and TRBJ2-5, is SAVISQKPSRDICQRGTSLTIQCQVDSQVTMMFWYRQQPGQSLTLIATANQGSEATYESGFVIDKFPISRPNLTFSTLTVSNMSPEDSSIYLCSVAFRQAETQYFGPGTRLLVL.

The V gene is TRBV29-1, the J gene TRBJ2-5; TRBD1 is a possible D gene (5 bases). Between the trimmed V and J ends, which lost 5 bases and 2 bases, there was a span of 9 bases. Germline V gives CDR1 SQVTM, CDR2 ANQGSEA. The CDR3 is made up of 12 amino acids. The DNA of the CDR3 is TGCAGCGTTTACCGGACACAAGAGACCCAGTACTTC. Residues: CSVYRTQETQYF.

This chain joins TRBV9 and TRBJ1-2; tentatively, D is TRBD1 (5 bases). The V end was cut by 3 bases, the J end by 4 bases, with 16 bases between. This CDR3 is built from 15 residues. Germline CDR1 reads SGDLS; CDR2 reads YYNGEE. CDR3 residues: CASSEGKWSSYGYTF. In DNA form, the CDR3 reads TGTGCCAGCAGCGAGGGGAAATGGAGCAGCTATGGCTACACCTTC. Filled out from reference TRBV9 and TRBJ1-2, the complete variable domain reads DSGVTQTPKHLITATGQRVTLRCSPRSGDLSVYWYQQSLDQGLQFLIQYYNGEERAKGNILERFSAQQFPDLHSELNLSSLELGDSALYFCASSEGKWSSYGYTFGSGTRLTVV.

There are a few counts of this clonotype. The chain has TRBV20-1 and TRBJ2-7; no clear D. This CDR3 has 12 amino acids. The V end lost 3 bases, the J end lost 3 bases, and 9 bases lay between the germline ends. Germline V CDR1 and CDR2: DFQATT, SNEGSKA (reference sequence). The CDR3 sequence: CSARESGYEQYF. Here the CDR3 DNA reads TGCAGTGCTAGGGAAAGTGGCTACGAGCAGTACTTC.

This chain uses TRBV20-1 with TRBJ2-1; D is uncertain. This CDR3 region has 13 residues. The germline gives CDR1 DFQATT, CDR2 SNEGSKA (reference sequence). Trimming removed 0 bases from V and 6 bases from J, with 9 bases in between. CDR3 protein: CSARDVRGNEQFF. In nucleotides, the CDR3 is TGCAGTGCTAGAGATGTGAGAGGCAATGAGCAGTTCTTC.

This clonotype was picked up a small number of times. V usage is TRBV2 and J usage is TRBJ1-1; 7 nucleotides align to TRBD1. Trimming cost V 1 base and J 4 bases; bases outside gene matches: 6. This CDR3 is 15 amino acids long. Per the germline V gene, CDR1 is SNHLY and CDR2 is FYNNEI. The CDR3 is CASSEETGQFTEAFF. CDR3 bases: TGTGCCAGCAGTGAAGAGACGGGACAGTTCACTGAAGCTTTCTTT.

V and J are TRBV5-1 and TRBJ2-7, with 7 bases aligning to TRBD1. Germline CDR1 and CDR2: SGHRS and YFSETQ. This CDR3 has 14 residues. V shed 4 bases and J 2 bases; nucleotides not matched to a gene: 6. The CDR3 sequence: CASSSPGTAYEQYF. The CDR3 nucleotides are TGCGCCAGCAGCAGCCCCGGGACAGCCTACGAGCAGTACTTC.

This clonotype occurred a few times. The V gene is TRBV28, the J gene TRBJ1-1; D is perhaps TRBD1 (5 bases). The CDR3 extends over 15 amino acids. The V gene's germline CDR1 is MDHEN and CDR2 SYDVKM. V was pared by 6 bases and J by 6 bases, with 20 bases between. The CDR3 DNA sequence: TGTGCCAGCAGACCGGGGCCCAGAAAGTACGCTGAAGCTTTCTTT. It codes for CASRPGPRKYAEAFF.

The rearrangement links TRBV20-1 to TRBJ1-4; D uncertain. V lost 2 bases and J 8 bases, leaving 9 bases between the germline ends. This CDR3 spans 12 amino acids. Germline V CDR1 and CDR2: DFQATT, SNEGSKA (reference sequence). CDR3: CSARSHSEKLFF. CDR3 DNA sequence: TGCAGTGCTAGAAGCCATTCCGAAAAACTGTTTTTT.

This chain links TRBV29-1 with TRBJ2-1, with no clear D. V lost 7 bases, J lost 6 bases, and 13 bases lay in between. The CDR3 covers 12 residues. CDR1 SQVTM and CDR2 ANQGSEA come from the germline V gene. For the CDR3, the DNA is TGCAGCGCCTTAGGGTTCTTCAATGAGCAGTTCTTC. Translation gives CSALGFFNEQFF.

This clonotype was counted between two and nine times. The chain couples TRBV5-1 to TRBJ2-3; D is undetermined. The CDR3 runs to 13 residues. Germline values: CDR1 SGHRS, CDR2 YFSETQ. The V end lost 4 bases, the J end lost 1 base, and 7 bases lay between the germline ends. In nucleotides, the CDR3 is TGCGCCAGCAGCCAATGGGGCACAGATACGCAGTATTTT. Translating it yields CASSQWGTDTQYF. Full variable domain (missing parts from reference TRBV5-1 and TRBJ2-3): KAGVTQTPRYLIKTRGQQVTLSCSPISGHRSVSWYQQTPGQGLQFLFEYFSETQRNKGNFPGRFSGRQFSNSRSEMNVSTLELGDSALYLCASSQWGTDTQYFGPGTRLTVL.

Concerning this clonotype itself: Compared with germline, one end of the junction differs, possibly owing to a read error. This chain uses TRBV6-1 with TRBJ2-7; D gene ambiguous. Germline V gene lookup returns CDR1 MNHNS and CDR2 SASEGT. The CDR3 has 13 residues. The CDR3 DNA follows: TGTGCCAGCACTCGGGCCATTGCCGACGAGCCGTACTTC. Its protein product is CASTRAIADEPYF.

The V gene is TRBV7-8, the J gene TRBJ2-5, with 7 bases that match TRBD2. The CDR3 covers 13 residues. Germline-derived CDR1 and CDR2 are SGHVS and FQNEAQ. Trimming removed 5 bases from V and 5 bases from J; junction bases left unmatched: 5. CDR3 region: CASSRPGGETQYF. Written as DNA, the CDR3 is TGTGCCAGCAGCCGTCCGGGGGGTGAGACCCAGTACTTC.

This clonotype was seen a few times. The rearrangement joins TRBV7-8 to TRBJ1-5; D possibly corresponds to TRBD1 (5 bases). This CDR3 contains 16 residues. The V end was cut by 5 bases, the J end by 0 bases, with 14 bases between. CDR1 and CDR2 (germline): SGHVS, FQNEAQ. The CDR3 loop is CASSNPSGGSNQPQHF. In DNA, the CDR3 is TGTGCCAGCAGCAACCCCAGTGGGGGTAGCAATCAGCCCCAGCATTTT.

Written as DNA, the CDR3 is TGTGCCAGCAGCACCCTCGGGACAGTCTCTGAAAAACTGTTTTTT. Its translation: CASSTLGTVSEKLFF. The chain recombines TRBV28 with TRBJ1-4; 7 positions match TRBD1. The V and J ends lost 6 bases and 7 bases, in that order; junction bases with no gene match: 11. CDR1 and CDR2 (germline): MDHEN, SYDVKM. This CDR3 has 15 amino acids.

This rearrangement joins TRBV4-2 to TRBJ1-3, with D unclear. CDR3 size: 16 residues. Between the trimmed V and J ends, which lost 0 bases and 3 bases, there was a span of 12 bases. Germline V gene lookup returns CDR1 LGHNA and CDR2 YNFKEQ. This CDR3 is CASSQDLGSGGNTIYF. The CDR3 DNA reads as TGTGCCAGCAGCCAAGATCTCGGGTCTGGTGGAAACACCATATATTTT.

The genes are TRBV5-1 and TRBJ2-5; D remains ambiguous. V was cut by 4 bases and J by 3 bases, with 13 bases left in between. The V gene's germline CDR1 is SGHRS and CDR2 YFSETQ. The CDR3 is 14 residues long. The CDR3 nucleotides read TGCGCCAGCAGCCCCTACGACATAAAAGAGACCCAGTACTTC. Translating gives CASSPYDIKETQYF.